The 6 T cell receptor beta chains below come from one sample, sequenced in a study of monozygotic twins with inflammatory bowel disease. TCRdb reanalyzed the 5' RACE reads and collapses them to one entry per CDR3 protein, without DNA. The repertoire table contains some 160,000 distinct CDR3 sequences. The sample taken for sequencing was blood. These receptors were obtained from a human donor with ulcerative colitis or Crohn's disease, or a healthy co-twin of an affected twin (not recorded which).

J is TRBJ1-4 and V is TRBV11-2; the TRBD1 assignment by TCRdb is unverifiable without DNA. Germline loops: CDR1 SGHAT, CDR2 FQNNGV. This CDR3 is 14 amino acids long. The CDR3 here is CASSSDLTSGHQFF. Based on the CDR3 plus reference TRBV11-2 and TRBJ1-4, the full variable domain is EAGVAQSPRYKIIEKRQSVAFWCNPISGHATLYWYQQILGQGPKLLIQFQNNGVVDDSQLPKDRFSAERLKGVDSTLKIQPAKLEDSAVYLCASSSDLTSGHQFFGSGTQLSVL.

The chain employs TRBV18 and TRBJ2-7. The germline V gene has CDR1 KGHSH and CDR2 LQKENI. The CDR3 is 13 residues long. CDR3 residues: CASSPPEDYEQYF.

The genes are TRBV27 and TRBJ2-7; no DNA is available, so the TRBD2 call from TCRdb remains unchecked. The CDR3 length is 19 residues. CDR1 MNHEY and CDR2 SMNVEV come from the germline V gene (reference sequence). The CDR3: CASSSGGLAGASSLYEQYF.

This chain uses TRBV7-9 with TRBJ2-7; TCRdb names TRBD2, which stays unverified in the absence of DNA. CDR3 size: 17 residues. In germline, CDR1 is SEHNR, CDR2 FQNEAQ (reference sequence). This chain's CDR3 is CASSSGLAGGFSYEQYF.

J is TRBJ2-2 and V is TRBV7-2; lacking DNA, the TRBD2 call made by TCRdb goes unchecked. CDR1 is SGHTA and CDR2 is FQGNSA in the germline V gene. The CDR3 covers 15 residues. The CDR3 loop reads CASSPAGGDTGELFF.

V and J are TRBV3-1 and TRBJ2-1; TCRdb selects TRBD1, and the lack of DNA leaves this call unchecked. Germline-derived CDR1 and CDR2 are LGHDT and YNNKEL (reference sequence). This CDR3 is 15 amino acids long. This CDR3 reads CASSQVRQHFNEQFF.